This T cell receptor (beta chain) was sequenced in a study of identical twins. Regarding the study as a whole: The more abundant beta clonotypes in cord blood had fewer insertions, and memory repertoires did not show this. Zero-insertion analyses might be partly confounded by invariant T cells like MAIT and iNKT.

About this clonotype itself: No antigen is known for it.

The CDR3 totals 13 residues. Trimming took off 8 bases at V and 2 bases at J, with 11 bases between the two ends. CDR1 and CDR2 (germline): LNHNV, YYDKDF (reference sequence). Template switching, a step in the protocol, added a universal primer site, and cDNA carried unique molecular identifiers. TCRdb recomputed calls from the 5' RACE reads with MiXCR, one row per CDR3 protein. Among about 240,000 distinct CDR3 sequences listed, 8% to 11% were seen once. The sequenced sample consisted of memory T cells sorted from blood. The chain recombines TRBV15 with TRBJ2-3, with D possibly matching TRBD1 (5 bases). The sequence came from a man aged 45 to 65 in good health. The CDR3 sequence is CATSYRTTDTQYF. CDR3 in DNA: TGTGCCACCTCGTACAGGACCACAGATACGCAGTATTTT.